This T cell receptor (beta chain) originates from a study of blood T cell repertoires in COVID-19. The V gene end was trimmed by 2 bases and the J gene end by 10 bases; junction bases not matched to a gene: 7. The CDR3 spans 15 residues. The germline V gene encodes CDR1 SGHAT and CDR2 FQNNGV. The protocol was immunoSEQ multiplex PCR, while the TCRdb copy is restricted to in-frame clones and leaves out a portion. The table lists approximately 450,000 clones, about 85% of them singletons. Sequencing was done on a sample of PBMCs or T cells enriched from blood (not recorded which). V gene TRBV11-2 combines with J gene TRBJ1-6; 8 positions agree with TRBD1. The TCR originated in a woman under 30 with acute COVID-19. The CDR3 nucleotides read TGTGCCAGCAGCTTACAAGGGACAGGCGGCTCACCCCTCCACTTT. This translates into CASSLQGTGGSPLHF.